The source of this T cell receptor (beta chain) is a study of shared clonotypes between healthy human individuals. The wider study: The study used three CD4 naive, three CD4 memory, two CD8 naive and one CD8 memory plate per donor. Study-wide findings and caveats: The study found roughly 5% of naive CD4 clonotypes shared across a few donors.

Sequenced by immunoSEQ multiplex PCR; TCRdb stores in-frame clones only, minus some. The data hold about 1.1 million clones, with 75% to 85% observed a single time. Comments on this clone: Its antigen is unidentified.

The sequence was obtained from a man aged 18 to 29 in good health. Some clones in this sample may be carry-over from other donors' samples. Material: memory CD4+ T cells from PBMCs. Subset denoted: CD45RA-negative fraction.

DNA for the CDR3: TGTGCCAGCTCACTCTTTCGGGAGGGCGAGCAGTTCTTC. This codes for CASSLFREGEQFF. The chain carries TRBV18 and TRBJ2-1; 8 bases are shared with TRBD2. CDR1 KGHSH and CDR2 LQKENI come from the germline V gene. CDR3 length: 13 residues. The junction had 6 bases not matched to a gene; V was cut back by 4 bases and J by 10 bases.